One sample yielded the 2 T cell receptor beta chains listed below, sequenced in a study of T cells after posttransplantation cyclophosphamide. Libraries were prepared by immunoSEQ multiplex PCR; TCRdb keeps only in-frame clonotypes and omits some of them. The table has 66,000 or so clones, around 93% seen once. Sequencing input: PBMCs. These receptor sequences come from a woman aged 25 to 45 in good health and a related stem cell transplant donor.

V and J are TRBV25-1 and TRBJ2-2; 8 bases align to TRBD1. This CDR3 spans 15 amino acids. Unmatched junction bases numbered 6, after V lost 6 bases and J lost 3 bases. Germline V lookup: CDR1 MGHDK, CDR2 SYGVNS. The CDR3 coding sequence is TGTGCCAGCAGCCCCCAGGACAGGGACACCGGGGAGCTGTTTTTT. It codes for CASSPQDRDTGELFF.

The rearrangement uses TRBV6-6 and TRBJ2-2; unclear D gene. The CDR3 has 15 residues. V was trimmed by 8 bases and J by 6 bases, leaving 19 bases between them. Germline assignment: CDR1 MNHNY and CDR2 SVGAGI (reference sequence). The CDR3 nucleotides read TGTGCCAGCCAACTAAGTGGGCAAGCATCCGGGGAGCTGTTTTTT. Its protein is CASQLSGQASGELFF.